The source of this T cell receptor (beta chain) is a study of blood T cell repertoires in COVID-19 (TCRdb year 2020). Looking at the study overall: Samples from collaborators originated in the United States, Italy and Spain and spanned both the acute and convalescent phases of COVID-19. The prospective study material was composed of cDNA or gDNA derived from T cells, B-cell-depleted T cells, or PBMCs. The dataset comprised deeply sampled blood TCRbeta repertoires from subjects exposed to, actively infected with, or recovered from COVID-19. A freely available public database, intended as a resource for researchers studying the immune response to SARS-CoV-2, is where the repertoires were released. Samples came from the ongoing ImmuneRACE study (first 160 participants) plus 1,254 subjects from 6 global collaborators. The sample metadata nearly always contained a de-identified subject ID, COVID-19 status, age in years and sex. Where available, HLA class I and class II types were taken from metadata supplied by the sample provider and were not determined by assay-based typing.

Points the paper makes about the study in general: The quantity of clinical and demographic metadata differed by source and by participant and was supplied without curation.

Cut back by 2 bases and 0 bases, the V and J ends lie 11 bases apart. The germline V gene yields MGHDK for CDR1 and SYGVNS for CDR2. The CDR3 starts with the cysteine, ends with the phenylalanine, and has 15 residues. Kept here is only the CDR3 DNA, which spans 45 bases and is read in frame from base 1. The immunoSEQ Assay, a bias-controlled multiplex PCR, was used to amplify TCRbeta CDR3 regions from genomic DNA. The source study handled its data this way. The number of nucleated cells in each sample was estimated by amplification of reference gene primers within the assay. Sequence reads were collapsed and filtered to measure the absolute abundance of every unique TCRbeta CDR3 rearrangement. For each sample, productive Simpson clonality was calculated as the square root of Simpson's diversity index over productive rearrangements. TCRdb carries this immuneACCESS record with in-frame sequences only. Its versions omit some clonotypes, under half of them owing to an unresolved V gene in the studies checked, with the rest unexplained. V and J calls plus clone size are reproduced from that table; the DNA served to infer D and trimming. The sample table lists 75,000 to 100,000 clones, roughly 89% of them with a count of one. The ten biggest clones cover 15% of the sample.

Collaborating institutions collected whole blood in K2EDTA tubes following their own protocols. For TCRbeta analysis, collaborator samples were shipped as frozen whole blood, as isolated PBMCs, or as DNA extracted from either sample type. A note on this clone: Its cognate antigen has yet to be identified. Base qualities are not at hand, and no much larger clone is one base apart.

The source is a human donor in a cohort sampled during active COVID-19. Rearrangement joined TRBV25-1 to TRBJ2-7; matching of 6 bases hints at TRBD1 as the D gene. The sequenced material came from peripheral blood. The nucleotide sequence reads TGTGCCAGCAGTGAACGGACAGCGAGCTCCTACGAGCAGTACTTC. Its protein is CASSERTASSYEQYF.